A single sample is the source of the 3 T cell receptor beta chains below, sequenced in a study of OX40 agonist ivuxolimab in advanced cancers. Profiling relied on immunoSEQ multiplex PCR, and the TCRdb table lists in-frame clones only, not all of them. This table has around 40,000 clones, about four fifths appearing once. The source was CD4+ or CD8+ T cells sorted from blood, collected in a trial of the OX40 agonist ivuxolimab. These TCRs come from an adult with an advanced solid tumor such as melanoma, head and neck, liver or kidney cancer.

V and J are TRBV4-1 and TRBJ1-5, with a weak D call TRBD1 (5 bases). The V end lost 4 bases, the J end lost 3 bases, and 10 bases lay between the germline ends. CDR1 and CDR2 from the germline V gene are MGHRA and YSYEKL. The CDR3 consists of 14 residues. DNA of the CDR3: TGCGCCAGCAGCCTCGACAGATCCAATCAGCCCCAGCATTTT. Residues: CASSLDRSNQPQHF.

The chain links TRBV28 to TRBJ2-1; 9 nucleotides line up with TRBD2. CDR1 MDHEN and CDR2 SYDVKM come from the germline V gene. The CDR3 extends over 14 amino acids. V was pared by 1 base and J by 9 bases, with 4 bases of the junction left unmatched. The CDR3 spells CASSLLAGGREQFF. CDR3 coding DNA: TGTGCCAGCAGTTTATTGGCGGGAGGGCGTGAGCAGTTCTTC.

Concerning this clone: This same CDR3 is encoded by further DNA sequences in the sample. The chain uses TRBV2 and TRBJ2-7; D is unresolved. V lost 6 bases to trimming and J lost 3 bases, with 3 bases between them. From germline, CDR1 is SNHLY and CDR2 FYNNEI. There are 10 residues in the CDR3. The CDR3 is CASRGYEQYF. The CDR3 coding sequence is TGTGCCAGCAGGGGCTACGAGCAGTACTTC.